The entry below describes one TCR beta chain. The method was immunoSEQ multiplex PCR; TCRdb's version includes in-frame clones alone and lacks a portion of them. The repertoire has approximately 300,000 clones, 90% to 95% of them found once; the top ten carry around 4.2%. This CDR3 has 15 amino acids. Germline values: CDR1 LGHNA, CDR2 YSLEER. Between the trimmed V and J ends, which lost 1 base and 1 base, there was a span of 10 bases. The sample belongs to a study of blood T cell repertoires in COVID-19. Across the whole study: T cells, B-cell-depleted T cells, or PBMCs supplied cDNA or gDNA.

The sequenced sample was PBMCs or T cells enriched from blood (not recorded which). The V gene is TRBV4-3, the J gene TRBJ1-1; D is perhaps TRBD1 (6 bases). The clonotype was recovered from a woman between 25 and 40 years old who had been exposed to COVID-19. CDR3 nucleotides: TGCGCCAGCAGCCAAGGGGGGGGCTGGAACACTGAAGCTTTCTTT. Its protein is CASSQGGGWNTEAFF.